The clone carrying this T cell receptor (beta chain) was picked up many times. There were TCR beta CDR3 regions amplified from RNA transcripts. HTBI primers were used for first-round RT-PCR of the TCR CDR3. In TCRdb, the multiplex PCR reads were re-called with MiXCR into one record per CDR3 protein. Among 450,000 to 650,000 distinct CDR3 sequences listed, more than 15% were seen once. The sample is drawn from a study of T cells in Graves' hyperthyroidism and ophthalmopathy. The TCR comes from a woman aged 18-30 years with Graves' ophthalmopathy. The sequenced material came from blood.

The CDR3 spells CASSVTEGNTEAFF. The DNA for the CDR3 is TGTGCCAGCAGCGTTACAGAGGGGAACACTGAAGCTTTCTTT. J is TRBJ1-1 and V is TRBV9; D is ambiguous. Trimming pared 2 bases from V and 1 base from J, leaving 9 bases between. Germline-derived CDR1 and CDR2 are SGDLS and YYNGEE. The CDR3 contains 14 residues.